This TCR beta chain was captured in a study of cytomegalovirus exposure and HLA in healthy donors. Study-wide context: Earlier sequencing of about 179 million T cells yielded nearly 120 million unique TCR beta sequences.

Primers: 60 Vbeta forward and 13 Jbeta reverse. TCRdb's table, derived via immunoSEQ multiplex PCR, lists solely in-frame clones and lacks some. Here the sample spans some 190,000 clones, roughly three quarters being singletons. These donors, healthy bone marrow donors, were studied. Concerning this clone: Its antigen is currently unknown. The sample contains more than one DNA sequence encoding this CDR3.

Study-wide findings and caveats: Analysis was carried out at a later point, and it linked a missense DCLRE1C variant to TCR beta V- and J-gene trimming. Later analysis revealed greater clonal expansion in HLA-associated TCR beta chains than in equally common others.

The source is a woman in her 30s in good health and CMV-seropositive. Sequencing was performed on PBMCs.

The CDR3 DNA reads TGCGCCAGCAGCCGGACTAGCCTTTTGCCGGGGGAGACCCAGTACTTC. This translates into CASSRTSLLPGETQYF. The chain couples TRBV4-1 to TRBJ2-5; the match to TRBD2 covers 8 bases. The germline V gene has CDR1 MGHRA and CDR2 YSYEKL. The CDR3 has 16 amino acids. Trimming at V came to 4 bases and at J to 5 bases, leaving 12 bases not matched to a gene.